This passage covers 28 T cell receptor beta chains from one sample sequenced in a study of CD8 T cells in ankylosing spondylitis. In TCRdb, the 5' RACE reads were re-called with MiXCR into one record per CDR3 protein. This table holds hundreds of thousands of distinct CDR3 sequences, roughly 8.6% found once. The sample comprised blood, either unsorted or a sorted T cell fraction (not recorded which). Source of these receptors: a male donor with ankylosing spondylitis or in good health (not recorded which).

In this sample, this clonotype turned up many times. Here the CDR3 reads CASSPWGTRTDTQYF. The CDR3 nucleotides are TGTGCCAGCAGTCCCTGGGGGACTCGCACAGATACGCAGTATTTT. The rearrangement uses TRBV12-3 or TRBV12-4 and TRBJ2-3, with D possibly TRBD2 on 6 matching bases. The V gene lost 5 bases and the J gene lost 1 base, with 13 bases spanning the gap. The CDR3 length is 15 residues.

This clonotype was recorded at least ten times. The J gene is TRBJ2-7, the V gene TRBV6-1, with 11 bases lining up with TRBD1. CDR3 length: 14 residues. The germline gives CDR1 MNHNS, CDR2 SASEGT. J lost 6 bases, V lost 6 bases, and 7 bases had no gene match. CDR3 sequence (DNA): TGTGCCAGCAGCCCAAGGACAGGGGGCCTCGAGCAGTACTTC. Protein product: CASSPRTGGLEQYF.

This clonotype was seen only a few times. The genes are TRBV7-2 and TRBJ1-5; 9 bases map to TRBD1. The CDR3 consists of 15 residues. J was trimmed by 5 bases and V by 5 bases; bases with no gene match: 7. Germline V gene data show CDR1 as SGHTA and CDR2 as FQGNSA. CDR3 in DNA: TGTGCCAGCAGCCTGGACAGGGGCGAATATCAGCCCCAGCATTTT. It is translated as CASSLDRGEYQPQHF.

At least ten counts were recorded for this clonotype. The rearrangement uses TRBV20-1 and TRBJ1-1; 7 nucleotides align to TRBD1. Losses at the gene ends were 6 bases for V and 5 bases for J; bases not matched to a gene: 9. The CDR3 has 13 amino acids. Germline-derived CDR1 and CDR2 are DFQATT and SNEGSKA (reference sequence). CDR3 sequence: CSATETGKTEAFF. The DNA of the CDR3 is TGCAGTGCCACGGAGACAGGGAAGACTGAAGCTTTCTTT.

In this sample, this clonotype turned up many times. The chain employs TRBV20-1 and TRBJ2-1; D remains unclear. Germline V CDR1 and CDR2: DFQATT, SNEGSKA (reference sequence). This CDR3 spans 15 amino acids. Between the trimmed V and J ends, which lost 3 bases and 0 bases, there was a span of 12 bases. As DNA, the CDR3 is TGCAGTGCTAGGCCACTCAGGAGCTCCTACAATGAGCAGTTCTTC. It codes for CSARPLRSSYNEQFF.

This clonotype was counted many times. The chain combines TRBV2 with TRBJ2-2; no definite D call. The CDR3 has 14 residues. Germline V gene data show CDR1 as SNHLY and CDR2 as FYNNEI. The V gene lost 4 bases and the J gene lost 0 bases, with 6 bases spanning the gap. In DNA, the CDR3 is TGTGCCAGCAGTGTCGGCGCGAACACCGGGGAGCTGTTTTTT. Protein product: CASSVGANTGELFF.

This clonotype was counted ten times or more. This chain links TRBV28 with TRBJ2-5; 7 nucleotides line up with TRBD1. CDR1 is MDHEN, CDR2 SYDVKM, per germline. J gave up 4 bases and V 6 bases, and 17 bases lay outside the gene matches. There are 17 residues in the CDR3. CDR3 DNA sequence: TGTGCCAGCAGCTCACCCTACCTCGATAGGGGGCCAGAGACCCAGTACTTC. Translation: CASSSPYLDRGPETQYF.

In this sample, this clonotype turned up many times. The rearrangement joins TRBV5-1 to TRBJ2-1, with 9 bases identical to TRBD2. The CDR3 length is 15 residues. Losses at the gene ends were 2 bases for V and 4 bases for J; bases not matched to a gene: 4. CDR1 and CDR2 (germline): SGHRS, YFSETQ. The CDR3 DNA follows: TGCGCCAGCAGCTTCCGAGCGGGGGGTTACAATGAGCAGTTCTTC. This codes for CASSFRAGGYNEQFF.

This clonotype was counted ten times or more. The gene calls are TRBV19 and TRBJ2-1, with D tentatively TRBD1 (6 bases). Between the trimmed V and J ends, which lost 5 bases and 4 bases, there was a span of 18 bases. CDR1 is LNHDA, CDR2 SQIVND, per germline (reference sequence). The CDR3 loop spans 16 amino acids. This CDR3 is CASSLGQGFSYNEQFF. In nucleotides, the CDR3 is TGTGCCAGTAGTTTAGGCCAGGGGTTTTCGTACAATGAGCAGTTCTTC.

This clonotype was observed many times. The CDR3 nucleotides read TGCAGTGCTAGTCGGGACAGGGCCTACAATGAGCAGTTCTTC. Its protein product is CSASRDRAYNEQFF. The rearrangement links TRBV20-1 to TRBJ2-1, with 9 bases fitting TRBD1. Germline V gene sequence: CDR1 DFQATT, CDR2 SNEGSKA (reference sequence). V dropped 3 bases and J dropped 2; count of bases not matched to a gene: 2. This CDR3 is 14 amino acids long.

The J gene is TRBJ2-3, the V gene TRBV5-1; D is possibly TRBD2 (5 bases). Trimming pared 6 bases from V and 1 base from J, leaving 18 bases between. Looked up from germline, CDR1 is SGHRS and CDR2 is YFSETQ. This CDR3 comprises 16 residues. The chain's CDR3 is CASTSNVNSGTDTQYF. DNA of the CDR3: TGCGCCAGCACCAGTAACGTAAATAGCGGCACAGATACGCAGTATTTT. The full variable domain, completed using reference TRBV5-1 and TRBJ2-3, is KAGVTQTPRYLIKTRGQQVTLSCSPISGHRSVSWYQQTPGQGLQFLFEYFSETQRNKGNFPGRFSGRQFSNSRSEMNVSTLELGDSALYLCASTSNVNSGTDTQYFGPGTRLTVL.

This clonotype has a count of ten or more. This CDR3 is CASSLSGSNTGELFF. In DNA form, the CDR3 reads TGCGCCAGCAGCTTGAGCGGGAGTAACACCGGGGAGCTGTTTTTT. The chain joins TRBV5-1 to TRBJ2-2; 8 positions match TRBD2. Germline V CDR1 and CDR2: SGHRS, YFSETQ. The CDR3 covers 15 residues. The V and J ends lost 1 base and 2 bases, in that order; junction bases with no gene match: 1. Full variable domain (missing parts from reference TRBV5-1 and TRBJ2-2): KAGVTQTPRYLIKTRGQQVTLSCSPISGHRSVSWYQQTPGQGLQFLFEYFSETQRNKGNFPGRFSGRQFSNSRSEMNVSTLELGDSALYLCASSLSGSNTGELFFGEGSRLTVL.

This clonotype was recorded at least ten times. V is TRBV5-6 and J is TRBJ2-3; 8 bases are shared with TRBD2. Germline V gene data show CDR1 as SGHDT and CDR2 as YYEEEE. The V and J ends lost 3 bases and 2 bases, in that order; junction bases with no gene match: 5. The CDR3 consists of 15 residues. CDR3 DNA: TGTGCCAGCAGCTCCGCGGGGGGATACACAGATACGCAGTATTTT. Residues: CASSSAGGYTDTQYF.

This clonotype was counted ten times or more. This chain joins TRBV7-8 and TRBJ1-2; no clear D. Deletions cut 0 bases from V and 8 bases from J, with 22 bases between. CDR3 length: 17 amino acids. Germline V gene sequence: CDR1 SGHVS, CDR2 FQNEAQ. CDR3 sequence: CASSLAKSLTGGGGYTF. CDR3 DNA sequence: TGTGCCAGCAGCTTAGCAAAATCTCTCACGGGAGGAGGCGGCTACACCTTC.

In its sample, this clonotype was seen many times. The CDR3 region is CASSLGSTQEQFF. The CDR3 bases are TGTGCCAGCAGCCTCGGATCTACACAGGAGCAGTTCTTC. V usage is TRBV7-2 and J usage is TRBJ2-1, with D hard to call. This CDR3 spans 13 amino acids. With 5 bases removed from V and 10 bases from J, the gap between germline ends came to 15 bases. Germline values: CDR1 SGHTA, CDR2 FQGNSA.

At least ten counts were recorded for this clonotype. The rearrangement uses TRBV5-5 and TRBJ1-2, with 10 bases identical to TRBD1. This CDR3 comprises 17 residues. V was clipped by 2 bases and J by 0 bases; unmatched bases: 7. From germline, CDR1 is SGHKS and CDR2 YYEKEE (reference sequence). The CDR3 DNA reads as TGTGCCAGCAGCTTACTGACAGGGGGCTTGTCTAACTATGGCTACACCTTC. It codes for CASSLLTGGLSNYGYTF.

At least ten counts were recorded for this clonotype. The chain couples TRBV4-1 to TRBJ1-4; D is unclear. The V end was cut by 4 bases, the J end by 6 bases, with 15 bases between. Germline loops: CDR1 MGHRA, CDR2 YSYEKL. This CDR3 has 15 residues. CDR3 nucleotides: TGCGCCAGCAGCCGTTTGACCGCAGGCGATGAAAAACTGTTTTTT. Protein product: CASSRLTAGDEKLFF.

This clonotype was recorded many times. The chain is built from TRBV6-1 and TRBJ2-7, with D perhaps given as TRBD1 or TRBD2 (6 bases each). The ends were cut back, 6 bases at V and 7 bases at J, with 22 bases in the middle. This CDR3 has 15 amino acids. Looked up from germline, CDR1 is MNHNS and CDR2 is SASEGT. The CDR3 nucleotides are TGTGCCAGCAGCCACGCCCGCGGGACAAACGGAGAGCAGTACTTC. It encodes CASSHARGTNGEQYF.

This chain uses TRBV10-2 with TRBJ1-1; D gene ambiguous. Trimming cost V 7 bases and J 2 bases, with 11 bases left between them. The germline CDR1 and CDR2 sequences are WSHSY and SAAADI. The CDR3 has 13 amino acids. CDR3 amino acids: CASTAMDNTEAFF. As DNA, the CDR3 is TGCGCCAGCACCGCGATGGATAACACTGAAGCTTTCTTT.

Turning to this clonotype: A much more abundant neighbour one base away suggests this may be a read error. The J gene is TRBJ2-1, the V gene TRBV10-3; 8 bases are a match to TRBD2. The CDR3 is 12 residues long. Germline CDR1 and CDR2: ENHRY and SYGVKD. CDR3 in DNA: TGTGGCATCAGTGCGGGGGGAAGTGAGCAGTTCTTC. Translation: CGISAGGSEQFF.

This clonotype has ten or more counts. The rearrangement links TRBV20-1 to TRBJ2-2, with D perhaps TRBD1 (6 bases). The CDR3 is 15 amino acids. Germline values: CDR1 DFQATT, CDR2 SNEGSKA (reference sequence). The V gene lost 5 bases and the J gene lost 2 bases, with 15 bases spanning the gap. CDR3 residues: CSAQLLDRNTGELFF. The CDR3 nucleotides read TGCAGTGCTCAGCTATTGGACAGAAACACCGGGGAGCTGTTTTTT.

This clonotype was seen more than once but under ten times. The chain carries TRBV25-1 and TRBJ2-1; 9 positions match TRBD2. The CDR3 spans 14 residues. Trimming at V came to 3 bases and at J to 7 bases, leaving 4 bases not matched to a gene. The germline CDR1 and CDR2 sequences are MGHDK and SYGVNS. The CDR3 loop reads CASSDLAGTNEQFF. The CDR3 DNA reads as TGTGCCAGCAGTGATCTAGCGGGAACGAATGAGCAGTTCTTC.

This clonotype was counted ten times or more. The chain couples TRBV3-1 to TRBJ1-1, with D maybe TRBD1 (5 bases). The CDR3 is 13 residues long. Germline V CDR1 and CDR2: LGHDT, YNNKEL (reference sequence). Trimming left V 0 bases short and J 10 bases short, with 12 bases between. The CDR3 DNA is TGTGCCAGCAGCCAAGATCCGGGGACGGGAGCTTTCTTT. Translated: CASSQDPGTGAFF.

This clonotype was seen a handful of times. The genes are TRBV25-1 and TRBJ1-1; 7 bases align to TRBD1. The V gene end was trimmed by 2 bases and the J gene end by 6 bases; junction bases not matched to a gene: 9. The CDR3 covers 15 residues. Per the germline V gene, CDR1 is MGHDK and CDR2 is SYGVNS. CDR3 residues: CASSELDRDAAEAFF. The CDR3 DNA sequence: TGTGCCAGCAGTGAACTAGACAGGGACGCTGCTGAAGCTTTCTTT.

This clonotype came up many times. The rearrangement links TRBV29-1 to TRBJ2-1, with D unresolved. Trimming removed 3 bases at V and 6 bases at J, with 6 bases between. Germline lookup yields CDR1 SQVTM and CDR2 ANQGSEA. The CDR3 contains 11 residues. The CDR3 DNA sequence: TGCAGCGTTGAGCGGTTCAATGAGCAGTTCTTC. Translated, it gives CSVERFNEQFF.

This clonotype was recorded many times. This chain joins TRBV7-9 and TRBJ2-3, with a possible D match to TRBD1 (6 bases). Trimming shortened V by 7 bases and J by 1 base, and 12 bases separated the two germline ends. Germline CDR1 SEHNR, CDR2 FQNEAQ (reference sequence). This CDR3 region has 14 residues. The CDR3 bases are TGTGCCAGCACTCTAGAGGGGGGCACAGATACGCAGTATTTT. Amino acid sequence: CASTLEGGTDTQYF.

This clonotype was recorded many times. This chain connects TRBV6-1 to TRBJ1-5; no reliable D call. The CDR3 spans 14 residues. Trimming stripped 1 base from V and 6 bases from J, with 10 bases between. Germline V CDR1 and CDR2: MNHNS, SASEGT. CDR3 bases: TGTGCCAGCAGTGAAGAGGACCTGGTTCAGCCCCAGCATTTT. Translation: CASSEEDLVQPQHF.

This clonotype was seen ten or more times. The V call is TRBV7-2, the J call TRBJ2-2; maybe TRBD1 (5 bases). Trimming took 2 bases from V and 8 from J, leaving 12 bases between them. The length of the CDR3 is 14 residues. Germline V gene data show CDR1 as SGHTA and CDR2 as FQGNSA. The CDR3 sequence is CASSLRGRRGELFF. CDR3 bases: TGTGCCAGCAGCTTAAGGGGCCGGCGTGGGGAGCTGTTTTTT.